This T cell receptor (beta chain) is drawn from a study of blood T cell repertoires in COVID-19. Study as a whole: COVID-19 samples, acute and convalescent, were from the United States, Italy and Spain. In each case, the material was cDNA or gDNA derived from T cells, B-cell-depleted T cells, or PBMCs.

Germline assignment: CDR1 MNHNY and CDR2 SVGAGI (reference sequence). The ends were cut back, 6 bases at V and 8 bases at J, with 22 bases in the middle. The CDR3 runs 15 residues. Study processing details: Estimates of nucleated cell counts were drawn from the amplification of reference gene primers. Here immunoSEQ multiplex PCR was the method, and the copy in TCRdb shows in-frame clones only, minus some. That table supplies the V and J calls and clone size; D and trimming were determined from the DNA. Of around 92,000 clones listed, 70% to 90% are singletons. Sequenced: peripheral blood. The chain employs TRBV6-6 and TRBJ1-2, with D perhaps matching TRBD1 (6 bases). The origin of this receptor is a woman aged 60-75 years in a cohort sampled during active or convalescent COVID-19. The DNA for the CDR3 is TGTGCCAGCAGAGGCCCGCCGGGACACCCTGAGGGCTACACCTTC. Encoded protein: CASRGPPGHPEGYTF.